The T cell receptor beta chain under discussion was sequenced for a study of cytomegalovirus exposure and HLA in healthy donors. Clones were read by immunoSEQ multiplex PCR, and TCRdb kept only the in-frame ones, dropping some. The sample comprises a few hundred thousand clones, around 87% of which are singletons, and under 0.45% rests with the top ten. V lost 4 bases, J lost 5 bases, and 7 bases stayed unmatched. Germline V gives CDR1 SGDLS, CDR2 YYNGEE. This CDR3 spans 15 amino acids. The rearrangement uses TRBV9 and TRBJ2-3; 10 bases agree with TRBD1. The sample taken for sequencing was PBMCs. The receptor comes from a young woman in good health and CMV-seronegative. Here the CDR3 reads CASSQAGTGVDTQYF. Written as DNA, the CDR3 is TGTGCCAGCAGCCAAGCCGGGACAGGGGTAGATACGCAGTATTTT.